The 17 T cell receptor beta chains reported below all come from one sample, sequenced in a study of neurological immune-mediated disorders. Via MiXCR, TCRdb re-called the 5' RACE reads, giving one row per CDR3 protein. The sample has 25,000 to 35,000 distinct CDR3 sequences, 9% to 14% seen once; the top ten hold 5.8%. The sequenced material came from PBMCs. The receptor set was obtained from a woman aged 55-75 years in good health.

This clonotype occurred many times. V is TRBV4-1 and J is TRBJ1-5; D is undetermined. V was pared by 0 bases and J by 4 bases, with 10 bases between. The CDR3 is 15 amino acids. Germline V gene lookup returns CDR1 MGHRA and CDR2 YSYEKL. This chain's CDR3 is CASSQDRGINQPQHF. In DNA form, the CDR3 reads TGCGCCAGCAGCCAAGATCGAGGGATTAATCAGCCCCAGCATTTT.

Ten or more counts support this clonotype. The J gene is TRBJ1-2, the V gene TRBV4-1; unclear D gene. The germline V and J ends were trimmed by 2 bases and 0 bases, with 10 bases remaining between them. Germline CDR1 is MGHRA and CDR2 is YSYEKL. This CDR3 is built from 15 residues. CDR3 sequence reads: CASSQRLGANYGYTF. In DNA, the CDR3 is TGCGCCAGCAGCCAAAGACTGGGAGCTAACTATGGCTACACCTTC.

This rearrangement joins TRBV4-2 to TRBJ1-2; no clear D gene. From germline, CDR1 is LGHNA and CDR2 YNFKEQ. The CDR3 covers 14 residues. V was pared by 0 bases and J by 7 bases, with 12 bases between. CDR3 sequence: CASSQDLWGSGYTF. CDR3 in DNA: TGTGCCAGCAGCCAAGATCTATGGGGTAGTGGCTACACCTTC.

In this sample, this clonotype turned up a few times. V is TRBV20-1 and J is TRBJ1-5; D remains unclear. V lost 3 bases and J 0 bases, leaving 3 bases between the germline ends. The CDR3 has 12 residues. Germline V lookup: CDR1 DFQATT, CDR2 SNEGSKA (reference sequence). The DNA of the CDR3 is TGCAGTGCTAGCTATAGCAATCAGCCCCAGCATTTT. This translates into CSASYSNQPQHF.

Relative to its sample, this clonotype is medium-sized. V usage is TRBV27 and J usage is TRBJ2-4; D is unresolved. With 4 bases removed from V and 0 bases from J, the gap between germline ends came to 10 bases. Germline V lookup: CDR1 MNHEY, CDR2 SMNVEV (reference sequence). CDR3 length equals 15 residues. CDR3 nucleotide sequence: TGTGCCAGCAGTTCCGCGTCCGTAGCCAAAAACATTCAGTACTTC. This translates into CASSSASVAKNIQYF.

This clonotype was recorded many times. The chain recombines TRBV5-6 with TRBJ2-1, with no clear D. V lost 2 bases and J 9 bases, leaving 6 bases between the germline ends. CDR3 length: 11 amino acids. CDR1 SGHDT and CDR2 YYEEEE come from the germline V gene. The DNA of the CDR3 is TGTGCCAGCAGCTTTTATCTTGAGCAGTTCTTC. Amino acids: CASSFYLEQFF.

This clonotype was picked up many times. This sequence joins TRBV7-6 and TRBJ1-1, with 10 bases fitting TRBD1. The germline CDR1 and CDR2 sequences are SGHVS and FNYEAQ. V was clipped by 1 base and J by 8 bases; unmatched bases: 1. The CDR3 covers 13 residues. In DNA form, the CDR3 reads TGTGCCAGCAGCTTAGGGGACAGGGGCGAAGCTTTCTTT. Amino acid sequence: CASSLGDRGEAFF.

This clonotype was seen repeatedly, ten times or more. J is TRBJ1-6 and V is TRBV20-1; D possibly corresponds to TRBD1 (6 bases). The germline V and J ends were trimmed by 6 bases and 5 bases, with 17 bases remaining between them. Germline lookup yields CDR1 DFQATT and CDR2 SNEGSKA (reference sequence). The CDR3 extends over 15 amino acids. In DNA, the CDR3 is TGCAGTGCCACCGAGGGGGGACTGGATAATTCACCCCTCCACTTT. Translating gives CSATEGGLDNSPLHF.

There are many counts of this clonotype. The chain is built from TRBV7-9 and TRBJ1-2; 8 bases align to TRBD1. Germline CDR1 SEHNR, CDR2 FQNEAQ (reference sequence). The CDR3 consists of 15 residues. V dropped 6 bases and J dropped 5; count of bases not matched to a gene: 11. The CDR3: CASSYSRTGIYGYTF. In DNA, the CDR3 is TGTGCCAGCAGTTATTCCCGGACAGGGATTTATGGCTACACCTTC.

This clonotype was picked up many times. The chain carries TRBV20-1 and TRBJ1-5; D is possibly TRBD1 (5 bases). This CDR3 contains 11 residues. Germline CDR1 reads DFQATT; CDR2 reads SNEGSKA (reference sequence). Trimming pared 2 bases from V and 7 bases from J, leaving 6 bases between. Here the CDR3 reads CSARKGQPQHF. In nucleotides, the CDR3 is TGCAGTGCTAGAAAGGGGCAGCCCCAGCATTTT.

This clonotype was seen at least ten times. This chain uses TRBV6-2 or TRBV6-3 with TRBJ2-1; D may correspond to TRBD1 or TRBD2 (5 bases each). Trimming took 3 bases from V and 0 from J, leaving 12 bases between them. This CDR3 is built from 16 residues. The germline V gene encodes CDR1 MNHEY and CDR2 SVGEGT. CDR3 in amino acids: CASSYSGLSSYNEQFF. The DNA for the CDR3 is TGTGCCAGCAGTTATTCGGGGCTGAGCTCCTACAATGAGCAGTTCTTC.

This clonotype occurred many times. J is TRBJ1-5 and V is TRBV6-2 or TRBV6-3, with 7 positions matching TRBD1. In germline, CDR1 is MNHEY, CDR2 SVGEGT. The trim removed 5 bases at V and 7 bases at J, leaving 2 bases unmatched. The CDR3 runs 12 residues. The CDR3 nucleotides are TGTGCCAGCAGTAAACAGGGGCAGCCCCAGCATTTT. As protein: CASSKQGQPQHF.

Ten or more counts support this clonotype. The V and J genes are TRBV5-5 and TRBJ2-1; D call uncertain. V dropped 0 bases and J dropped 6 bases, with 7 bases sitting between them. Germline CDR1 reads SGHKS; CDR2 reads YYEKEE (reference sequence). The CDR3 runs to 13 residues. The CDR3 loop reads CASSLGQVNEQFF. The CDR3 DNA reads TGTGCCAGCAGCTTGGGGCAGGTCAATGAGCAGTTCTTC.

The rearrangement links TRBV24-1 to TRBJ1-2; tentative D call: TRBD1 (6 bases). The length of the CDR3 is 13 residues. Germline assignment: CDR1 KGHDR and CDR2 SFDVKD. The V gene lost 10 bases and the J gene lost 2 bases, with 13 bases spanning the gap. CDR3 nucleotide sequence: TGTGCCACTGCCTCAGGGACAAACTATGGCTACACCTTC. Protein: CATASGTNYGYTF.

This clonotype was seen at least ten times. The V call is TRBV5-1, the J call TRBJ2-1; D not resolved. This CDR3 has 15 residues. The germline V and J ends were trimmed by 0 bases and 9 bases, with 16 bases remaining between them. CDR1 and CDR2 from the germline V gene are SGHRS and YFSETQ. CDR3 in DNA: TGCGCCAGCAGCTTGGCTGCGGTACTGAGAGCTGAGCAGTTCTTC. This codes for CASSLAAVLRAEQFF.

This clonotype was counted at least ten times. This chain links TRBV5-1 with TRBJ2-1; the D gene is possibly TRBD1 (7 bases). Trimming removed 0 bases at V and 2 bases at J, with 12 bases between. The CDR3 sequence is 16 residues long. CDR1 is SGHRS and CDR2 is YFSETQ in the germline V gene. The CDR3 reads CASSLDSGGTYNEQFF. CDR3 sequence (DNA): TGCGCCAGCAGCTTGGATTCAGGGGGGACCTACAATGAGCAGTTCTTC.

This clonotype was found many times. The CDR3 nucleotides read TGTGCCAGCAGTTTAGAGGGGGCAAGTAATTCACCCCTCCACTTT. Translated: CASSLEGASNSPLHF. The chain couples TRBV12-3 or TRBV12-4 to TRBJ1-6, with 7 bases fitting TRBD1. V lost 1 base, J lost 6 bases, and 3 bases stayed unmatched. This CDR3 spans 15 amino acids.